Reported below is one TCR beta chain. The sample is drawn from a study of blood T cell repertoires in COVID-19. Assay: immunoSEQ multiplex PCR; the TCRdb copy retains only in-frame clones and omits some. The sample lists around 84,000 clones, around 90% occurring once. Germline loops: CDR1 MNHNS, CDR2 SASEGT. J gave up 0 bases and V 3 bases, and 7 bases lay outside the gene matches. The CDR3 spans 17 residues. Source material: peripheral blood. The origin of this receptor is a man in his forties or fifties with active COVID-19. The rearrangement links TRBV6-1 to TRBJ2-3; 9 nucleotides line up with TRBD2. The CDR3 reads CASSDKAGGYSTDTQYF. CDR3 DNA sequence: TGTGCCAGCAGTGATAAGGCGGGGGGGTATAGCACAGATACGCAGTATTTT.